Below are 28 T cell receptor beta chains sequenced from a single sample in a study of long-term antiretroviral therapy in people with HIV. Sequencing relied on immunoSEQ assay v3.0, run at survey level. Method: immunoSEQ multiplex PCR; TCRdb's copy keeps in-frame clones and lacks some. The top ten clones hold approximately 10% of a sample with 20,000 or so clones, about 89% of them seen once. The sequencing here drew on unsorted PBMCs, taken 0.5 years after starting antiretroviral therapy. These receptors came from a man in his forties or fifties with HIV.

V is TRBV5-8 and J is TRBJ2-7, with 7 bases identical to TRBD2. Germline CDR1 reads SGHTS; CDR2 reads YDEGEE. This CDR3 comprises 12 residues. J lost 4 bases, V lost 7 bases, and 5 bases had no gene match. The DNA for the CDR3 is TGTGCCAGCGACCCGGGAGGTTACGAGCAGTACTTC. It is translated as CASDPGGYEQYF.

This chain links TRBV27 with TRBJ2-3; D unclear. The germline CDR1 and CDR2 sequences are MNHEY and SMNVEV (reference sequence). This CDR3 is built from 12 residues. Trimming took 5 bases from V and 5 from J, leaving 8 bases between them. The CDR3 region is CASSLKGDTQYF. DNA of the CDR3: TGTGCCAGCAGTCTAAAGGGAGATACGCAGTATTTT.

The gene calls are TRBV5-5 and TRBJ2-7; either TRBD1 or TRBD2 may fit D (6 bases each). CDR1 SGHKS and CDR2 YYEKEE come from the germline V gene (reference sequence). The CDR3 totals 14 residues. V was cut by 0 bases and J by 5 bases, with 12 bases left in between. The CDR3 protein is CASSLERGADEQYF. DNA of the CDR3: TGTGCCAGCAGCTTGGAGAGGGGGGCGGACGAGCAGTACTTC.

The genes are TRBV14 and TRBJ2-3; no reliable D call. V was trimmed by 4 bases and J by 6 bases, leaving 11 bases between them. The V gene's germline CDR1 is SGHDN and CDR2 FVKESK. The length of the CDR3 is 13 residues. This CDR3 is CASSLNSADTQYF. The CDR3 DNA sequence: TGTGCCAGCAGCCTCAACTCCGCCGATACGCAGTATTTT.

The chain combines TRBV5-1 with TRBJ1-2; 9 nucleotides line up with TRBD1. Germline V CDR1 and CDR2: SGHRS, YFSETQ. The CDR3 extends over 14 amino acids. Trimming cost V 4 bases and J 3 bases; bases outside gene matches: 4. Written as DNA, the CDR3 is TGCGCCAGCAGCAACTGGACAGGGGACTATGGCTACACCTTC. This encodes CASSNWTGDYGYTF.

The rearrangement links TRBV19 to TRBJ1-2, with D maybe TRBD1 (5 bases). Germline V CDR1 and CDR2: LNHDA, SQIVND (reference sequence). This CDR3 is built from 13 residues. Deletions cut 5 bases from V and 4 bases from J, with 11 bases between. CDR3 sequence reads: CASSGRASYGYTF. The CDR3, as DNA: TGTGCCAGTAGTGGCAGGGCCTCCTATGGCTACACCTTC.

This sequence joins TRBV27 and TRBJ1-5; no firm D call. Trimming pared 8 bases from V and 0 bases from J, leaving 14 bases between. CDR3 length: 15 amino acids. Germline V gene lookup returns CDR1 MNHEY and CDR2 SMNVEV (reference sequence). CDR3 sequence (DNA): TGTGCCAGCTCCGCCCCAGGATTTAGCAATCAGCCCCAGCATTTT. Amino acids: CASSAPGFSNQPQHF.

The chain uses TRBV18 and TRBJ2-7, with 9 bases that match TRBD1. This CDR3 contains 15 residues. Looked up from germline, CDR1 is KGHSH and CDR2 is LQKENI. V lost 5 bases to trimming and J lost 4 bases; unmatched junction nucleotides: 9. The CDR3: CASSATGTGTYEQYF. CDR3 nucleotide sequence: TGTGCCAGCTCAGCTACCGGGACAGGGACATACGAGCAGTACTTC.

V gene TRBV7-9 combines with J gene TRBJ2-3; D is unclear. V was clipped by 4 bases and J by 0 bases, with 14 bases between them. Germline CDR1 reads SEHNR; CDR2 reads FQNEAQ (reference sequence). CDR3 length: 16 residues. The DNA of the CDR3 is TGTGCCAGCAGCTCCGGACCAATCCATAGCACAGATACGCAGTATTTT. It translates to CASSSGPIHSTDTQYF.

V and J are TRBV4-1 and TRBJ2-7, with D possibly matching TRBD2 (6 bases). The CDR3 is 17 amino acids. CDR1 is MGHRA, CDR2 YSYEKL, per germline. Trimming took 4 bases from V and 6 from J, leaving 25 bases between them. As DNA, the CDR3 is TGCGCCAGCAGCCCACTACCGGGGGTATCGATTGGCTCCGAGCAGTACTTC. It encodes CASSPLPGVSIGSEQYF.

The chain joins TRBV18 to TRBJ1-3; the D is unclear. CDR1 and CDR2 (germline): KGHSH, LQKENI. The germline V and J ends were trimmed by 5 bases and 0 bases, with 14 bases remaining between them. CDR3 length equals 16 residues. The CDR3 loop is CASSEMRVSSGNTIYF. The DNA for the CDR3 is TGTGCCAGCTCAGAGATGAGGGTGAGCTCTGGAAACACCATATATTTT.

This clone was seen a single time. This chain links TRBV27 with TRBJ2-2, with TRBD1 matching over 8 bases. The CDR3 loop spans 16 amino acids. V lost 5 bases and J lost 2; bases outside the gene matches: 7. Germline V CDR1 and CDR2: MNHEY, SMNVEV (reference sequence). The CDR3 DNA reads TGTGCCAGCAGTCCGATCGCAGGGGGCAACACCGGGGAGCTGTTTTTT. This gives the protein CASSPIAGGNTGELFF.

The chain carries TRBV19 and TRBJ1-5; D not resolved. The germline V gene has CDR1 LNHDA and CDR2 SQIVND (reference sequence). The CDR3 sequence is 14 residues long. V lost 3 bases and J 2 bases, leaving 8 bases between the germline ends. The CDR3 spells CASSMREGNQPQHF. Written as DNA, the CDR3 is TGTGCCAGTAGTATGCGCGAGGGCAATCAGCCCCAGCATTTT.

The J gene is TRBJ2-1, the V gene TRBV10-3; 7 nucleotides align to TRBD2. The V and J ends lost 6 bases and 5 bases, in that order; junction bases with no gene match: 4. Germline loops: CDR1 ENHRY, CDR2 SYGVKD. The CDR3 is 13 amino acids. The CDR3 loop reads CAIRGLADNEQFF. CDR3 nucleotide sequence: TGTGCCATCAGAGGCCTAGCGGACAATGAGCAGTTCTTC.

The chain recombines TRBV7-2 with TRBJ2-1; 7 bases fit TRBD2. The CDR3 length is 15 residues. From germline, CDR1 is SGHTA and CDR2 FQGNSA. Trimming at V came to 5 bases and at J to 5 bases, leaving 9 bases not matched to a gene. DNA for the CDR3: TGTGCCAGCAGCGCGACTAGCTCCCGGAACAATGAGCAGTTCTTC. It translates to CASSATSSRNNEQFF.

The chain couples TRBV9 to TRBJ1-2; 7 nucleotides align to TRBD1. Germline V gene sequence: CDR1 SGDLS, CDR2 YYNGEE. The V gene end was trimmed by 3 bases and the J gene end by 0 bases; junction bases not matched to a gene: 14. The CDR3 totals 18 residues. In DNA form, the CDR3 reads TGTGCCAGCAGCGCCGATACCCCCCAGGGGGTACCTAACTATGGCTACACCTTC. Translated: CASSADTPQGVPNYGYTF. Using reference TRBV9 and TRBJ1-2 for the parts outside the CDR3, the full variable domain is DSGVTQTPKHLITATGQRVTLRCSPRSGDLSVYWYQQSLDQGLQFLIQYYNGEERAKGNILERFSAQQFPDLHSELNLSSLELGDSALYFCASSADTPQGVPNYGYTFGSGTRLTVV.

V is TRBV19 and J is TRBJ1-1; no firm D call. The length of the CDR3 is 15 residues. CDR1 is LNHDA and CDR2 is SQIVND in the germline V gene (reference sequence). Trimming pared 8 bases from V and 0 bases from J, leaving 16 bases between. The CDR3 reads CASAGRNHMNTEAFF. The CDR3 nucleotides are TGTGCCAGTGCAGGCCGGAACCACATGAACACTGAAGCTTTCTTT.

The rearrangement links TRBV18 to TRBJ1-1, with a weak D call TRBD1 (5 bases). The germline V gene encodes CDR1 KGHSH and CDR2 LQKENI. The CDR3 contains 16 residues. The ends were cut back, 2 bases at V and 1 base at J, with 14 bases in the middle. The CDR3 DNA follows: TGTGCCAGCTCACCATTGGAAGGGGCGGGGAACACTGAAGCTTTCTTT. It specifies CASSPLEGAGNTEAFF.

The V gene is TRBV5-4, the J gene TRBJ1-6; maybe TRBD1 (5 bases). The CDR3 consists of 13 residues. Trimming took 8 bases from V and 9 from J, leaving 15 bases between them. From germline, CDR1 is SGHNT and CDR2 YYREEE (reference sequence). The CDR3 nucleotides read TGTGCCAGTCGGCAGGGAGTGGTTTCACCCCTCCACTTT. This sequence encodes CASRQGVVSPLHF.

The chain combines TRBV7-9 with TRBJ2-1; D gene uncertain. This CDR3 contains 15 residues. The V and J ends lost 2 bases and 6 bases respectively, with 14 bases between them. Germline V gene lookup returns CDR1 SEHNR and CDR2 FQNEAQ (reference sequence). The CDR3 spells CASSLSQEEVNEQFF. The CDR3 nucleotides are TGTGCCAGCAGCTTAAGCCAGGAAGAAGTCAATGAGCAGTTCTTC.

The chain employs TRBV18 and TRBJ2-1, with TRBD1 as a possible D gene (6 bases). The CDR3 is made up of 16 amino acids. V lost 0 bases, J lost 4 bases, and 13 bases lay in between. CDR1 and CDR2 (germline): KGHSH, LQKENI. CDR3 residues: CASSPPMQGLYNEQFF. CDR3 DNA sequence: TGTGCCAGCTCACCACCAATGCAGGGGCTTTACAATGAGCAGTTCTTC.

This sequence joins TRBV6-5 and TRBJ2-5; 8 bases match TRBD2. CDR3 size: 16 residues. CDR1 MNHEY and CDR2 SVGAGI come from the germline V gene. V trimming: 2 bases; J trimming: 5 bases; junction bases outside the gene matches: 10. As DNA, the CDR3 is TGTGCCAGCAGTTACCCTCCTAGCGGCGGGGGGGAGACCCAGTACTTC. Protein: CASSYPPSGGGETQYF.

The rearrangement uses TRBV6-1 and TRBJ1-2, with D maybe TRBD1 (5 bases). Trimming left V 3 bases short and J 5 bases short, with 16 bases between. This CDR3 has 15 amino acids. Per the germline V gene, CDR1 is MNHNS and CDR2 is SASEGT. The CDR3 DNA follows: TGTGCCAGCAGTGACCTGGGGGGAAGGGTATATGGCTACACCTTC. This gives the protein CASSDLGGRVYGYTF.

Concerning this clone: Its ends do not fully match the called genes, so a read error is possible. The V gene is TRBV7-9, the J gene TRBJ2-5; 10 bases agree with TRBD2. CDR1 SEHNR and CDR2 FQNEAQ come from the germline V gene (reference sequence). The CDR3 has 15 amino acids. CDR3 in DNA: TGTGCCAGCACCTTAGCGGGAGGTGGGCAAGAGACCCAGTACTTC. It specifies CASTLAGGGQETQYF.

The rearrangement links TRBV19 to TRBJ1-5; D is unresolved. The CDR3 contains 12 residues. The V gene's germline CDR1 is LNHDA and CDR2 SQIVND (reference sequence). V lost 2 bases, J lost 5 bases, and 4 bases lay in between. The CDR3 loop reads CASSITDQPQHF. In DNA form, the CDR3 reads TGTGCCAGTAGTATAACAGATCAGCCCCAGCATTTT.

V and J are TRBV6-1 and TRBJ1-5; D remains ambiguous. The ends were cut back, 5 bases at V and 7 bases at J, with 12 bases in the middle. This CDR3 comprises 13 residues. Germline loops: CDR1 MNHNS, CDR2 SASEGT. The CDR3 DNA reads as TGTGCCAGCAGTTCGATAGGAGAGCAGCCCCAGCATTTT. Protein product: CASSSIGEQPQHF.

This CDR3 reads CASSWVGNEQYF. Written as DNA, the CDR3 is TGTGCCAGCAGCTGGGTCGGGAACGAGCAGTACTTC. The chain employs TRBV7-2 and TRBJ2-7, with a tentative D call TRBD2 (5 bases). The CDR3 has 12 residues. Germline values: CDR1 SGHTA, CDR2 FQGNSA. V lost 4 bases to trimming and J lost 5 bases, with 9 bases between them.

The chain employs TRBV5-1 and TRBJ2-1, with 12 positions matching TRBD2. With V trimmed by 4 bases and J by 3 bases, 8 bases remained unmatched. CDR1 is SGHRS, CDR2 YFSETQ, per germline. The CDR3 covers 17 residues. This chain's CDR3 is CASSLTSGRTHYNEQFF. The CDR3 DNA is TGCGCCAGCAGCCTAACTAGCGGGAGGACCCACTACAATGAGCAGTTCTTC.